Here is one T cell receptor beta chain with its context. The source of the sample is a study of blood T cell repertoires in COVID-19. Libraries were prepared by immunoSEQ multiplex PCR; TCRdb keeps only in-frame clonotypes and omits some of them. Among hundreds of thousands of clones listed, roughly 77% were seen once. The V segment lost 0 bases and the J segment 5 bases; nucleotides outside the gene matches: 9. The CDR3 sequence is 17 residues long. Germline-derived CDR1 and CDR2 are SGHRS and YFSETQ. The specimen sequenced was peripheral blood. The TCR sequence derives from a woman of 80 years or more with acute or convalescent COVID-19. The chain recombines TRBV5-1 with TRBJ2-4, with 9 bases lining up with TRBD1. CDR3 residues: CASSLVGAGQGENIQYF. The CDR3 region has the DNA TGCGCCAGCAGCTTGGTTGGAGCGGGACAGGGCGAAAACATTCAGTACTTC.